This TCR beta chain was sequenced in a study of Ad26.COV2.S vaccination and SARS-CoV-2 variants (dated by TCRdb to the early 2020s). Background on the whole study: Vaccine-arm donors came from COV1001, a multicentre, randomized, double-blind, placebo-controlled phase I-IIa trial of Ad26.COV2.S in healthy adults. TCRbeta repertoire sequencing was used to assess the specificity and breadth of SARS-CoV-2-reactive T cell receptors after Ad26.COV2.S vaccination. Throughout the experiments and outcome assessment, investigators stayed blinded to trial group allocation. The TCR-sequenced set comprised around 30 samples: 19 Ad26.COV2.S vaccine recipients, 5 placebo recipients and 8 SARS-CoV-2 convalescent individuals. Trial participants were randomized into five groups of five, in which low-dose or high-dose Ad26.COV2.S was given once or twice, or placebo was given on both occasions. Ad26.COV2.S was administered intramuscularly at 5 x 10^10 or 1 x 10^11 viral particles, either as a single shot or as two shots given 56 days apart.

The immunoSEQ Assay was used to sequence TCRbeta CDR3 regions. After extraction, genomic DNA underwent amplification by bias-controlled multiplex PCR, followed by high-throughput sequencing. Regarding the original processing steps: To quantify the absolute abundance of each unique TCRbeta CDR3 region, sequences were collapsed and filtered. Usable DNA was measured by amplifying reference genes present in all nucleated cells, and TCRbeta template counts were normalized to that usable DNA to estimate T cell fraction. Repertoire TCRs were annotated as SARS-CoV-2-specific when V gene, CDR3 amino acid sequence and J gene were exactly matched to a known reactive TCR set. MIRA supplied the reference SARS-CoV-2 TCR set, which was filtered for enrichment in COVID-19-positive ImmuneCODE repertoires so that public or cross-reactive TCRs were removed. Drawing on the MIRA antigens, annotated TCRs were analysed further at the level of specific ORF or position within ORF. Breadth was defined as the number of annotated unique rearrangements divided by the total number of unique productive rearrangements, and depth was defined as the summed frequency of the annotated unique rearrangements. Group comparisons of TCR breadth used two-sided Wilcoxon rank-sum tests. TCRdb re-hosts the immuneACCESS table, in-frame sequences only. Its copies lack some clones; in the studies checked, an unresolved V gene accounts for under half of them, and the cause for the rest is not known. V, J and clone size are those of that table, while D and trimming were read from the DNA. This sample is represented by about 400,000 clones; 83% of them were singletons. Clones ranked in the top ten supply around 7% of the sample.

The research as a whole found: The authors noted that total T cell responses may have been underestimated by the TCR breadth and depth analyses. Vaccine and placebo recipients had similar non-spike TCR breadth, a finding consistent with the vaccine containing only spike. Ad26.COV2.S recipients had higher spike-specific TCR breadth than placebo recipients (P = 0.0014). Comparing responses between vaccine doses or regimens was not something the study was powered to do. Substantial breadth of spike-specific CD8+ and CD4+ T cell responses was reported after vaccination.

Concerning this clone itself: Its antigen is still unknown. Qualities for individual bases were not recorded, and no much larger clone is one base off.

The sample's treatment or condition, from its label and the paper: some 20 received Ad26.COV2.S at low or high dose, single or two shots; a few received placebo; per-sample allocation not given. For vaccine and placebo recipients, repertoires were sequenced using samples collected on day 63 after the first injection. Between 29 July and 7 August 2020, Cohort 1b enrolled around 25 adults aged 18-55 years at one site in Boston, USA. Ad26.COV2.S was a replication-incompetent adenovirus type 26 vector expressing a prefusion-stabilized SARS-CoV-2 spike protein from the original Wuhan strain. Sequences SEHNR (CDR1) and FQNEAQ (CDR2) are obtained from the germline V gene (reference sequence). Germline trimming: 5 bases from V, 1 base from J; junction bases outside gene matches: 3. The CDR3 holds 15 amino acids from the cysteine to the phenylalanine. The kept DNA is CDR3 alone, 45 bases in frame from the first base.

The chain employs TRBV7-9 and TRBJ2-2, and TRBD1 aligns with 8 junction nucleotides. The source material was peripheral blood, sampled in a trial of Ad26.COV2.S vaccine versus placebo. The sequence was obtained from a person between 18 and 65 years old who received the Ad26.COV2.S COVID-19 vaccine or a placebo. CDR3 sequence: CASSRDRGNTGELFF. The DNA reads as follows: TGTGCCAGCAGCCGCGACAGGGGGAACACCGGGGAGCTGTTTTTT. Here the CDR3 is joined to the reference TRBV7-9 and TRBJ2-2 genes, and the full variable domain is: DTGVSQNPRHKITKRGQNVTFRCDPISEHNRLYWYRQTLGQGPEFLTYFQNEAQLEKSRLLSDRFSAERPKGSFSTLEIQRTEQGDSAMYLCASSRDRGNTGELFFGEGSRLTVL.